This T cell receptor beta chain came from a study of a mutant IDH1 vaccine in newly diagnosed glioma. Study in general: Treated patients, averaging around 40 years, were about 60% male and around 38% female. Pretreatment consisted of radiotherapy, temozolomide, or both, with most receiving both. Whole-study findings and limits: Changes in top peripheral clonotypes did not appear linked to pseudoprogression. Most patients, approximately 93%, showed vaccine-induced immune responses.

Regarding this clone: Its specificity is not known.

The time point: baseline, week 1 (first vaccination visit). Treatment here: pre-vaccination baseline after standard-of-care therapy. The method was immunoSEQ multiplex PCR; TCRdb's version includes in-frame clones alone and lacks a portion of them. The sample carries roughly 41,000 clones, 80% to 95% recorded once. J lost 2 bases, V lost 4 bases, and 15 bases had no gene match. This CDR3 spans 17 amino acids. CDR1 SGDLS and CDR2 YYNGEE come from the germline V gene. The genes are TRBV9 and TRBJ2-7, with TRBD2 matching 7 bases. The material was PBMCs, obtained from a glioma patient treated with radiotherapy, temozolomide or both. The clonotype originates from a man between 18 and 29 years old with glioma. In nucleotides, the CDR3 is TGTGCCAGCAGCCCATTCCCCTCGGCGACTAGCCCCTACGAGCAGTACTTC. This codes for CASSPFPSATSPYEQYF. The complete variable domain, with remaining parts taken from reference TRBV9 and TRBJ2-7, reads DSGVTQTPKHLITATGQRVTLRCSPRSGDLSVYWYQQSLDQGLQFLIQYYNGEERAKGNILERFSAQQFPDLHSELNLSSLELGDSALYFCASSPFPSATSPYEQYFGPGTRLTVT.